This entry lists 18 T cell receptor beta chains sequenced from one sample in a study of early T cells in non-severe SARS-CoV-2 infection. One entry per CDR3 protein results from TCRdb running MiXCR on the 5' RACE reads. This table holds some 91,000 distinct CDR3 sequences, about 15% found once. Sequencing input: whole blood. All receptors derive from an adult who was a healthcare worker with PCR-confirmed SARS-CoV-2 infection or an uninfected control (not recorded which).

The chain combines TRBV25-1 with TRBJ1-4, with no clear D. V was clipped by 3 bases and J by 0 bases, with 5 bases between them. The CDR3 extends over 14 amino acids. Germline CDR1 is MGHDK and CDR2 is SYGVNS. CDR3 in amino acids: CASSESTTNEKLFF. CDR3 nucleotides: TGTGCCAGCAGTGAGTCGACAACTAATGAAAAACTGTTTTTT.

This clonotype was observed many times. This rearrangement joins TRBV7-9 to TRBJ2-7; the match to TRBD2 covers 8 bases. This CDR3 has 14 residues. Germline lookup yields CDR1 SEHNR and CDR2 FQNEAQ (reference sequence). Trimming at V came to 5 bases and at J to 4 bases, leaving 7 bases not matched to a gene. This CDR3 reads CASSILAGGYEQYF. The CDR3 DNA sequence: TGTGCCAGCAGCATCCTAGCGGGCGGATACGAGCAGTACTTC.

J is TRBJ1-1 and V is TRBV2; D remains ambiguous. The V and J ends lost 2 bases and 1 base respectively, with 11 bases between them. The V gene's germline CDR1 is SNHLY and CDR2 FYNNEI. This CDR3 has 15 residues. In nucleotides, the CDR3 is TGTGCCAGCAGTGAATCCGCAGGTTCGAACACTGAAGCTTTCTTT. Amino acid sequence: CASSESAGSNTEAFF.

This clonotype was seen a few times. The chain links TRBV6-1 to TRBJ2-2; D is undetermined. The CDR3 length is 11 residues. Trimming stripped 2 bases from V and 8 bases from J, with 3 bases between. CDR1 is MNHNS, CDR2 SASEGT, per germline. CDR3 protein: CASSEYGELFF. The CDR3 DNA is TGTGCCAGCAGTGAATATGGGGAGCTGTTTTTT.

Ten or more counts support this clonotype. The chain has TRBV6-1 and TRBJ2-7; a weak D match, TRBD2 (5 bases). The CDR3 is 14 residues long. V dropped 1 base and J dropped 5 bases, with 12 bases sitting between them. Germline lookup yields CDR1 MNHNS and CDR2 SASEGT. The DNA for the CDR3 is TGTGCCAGCAGTGAAGAGGACGGGAAAGACGAGCAGTACTTC. It codes for CASSEEDGKDEQYF.

This clonotype has only a few counts. The chain carries TRBV28 and TRBJ2-2; no clear D. Germline-derived CDR1 and CDR2 are MDHEN and SYDVKM. V lost 6 bases to trimming and J lost 6 bases, with 8 bases between them. This CDR3 contains 12 residues. The CDR3 DNA reads as TGTGCCAGCAGCCCCGTCGCCGGGGAGCTGTTTTTT. Its translation is CASSPVAGELFF.

The V and J genes are TRBV5-5 and TRBJ1-3; D is unresolved. CDR3 size: 13 residues. V lost 1 base and J 4 bases, leaving 6 bases between the germline ends. Germline loops: CDR1 SGHKS, CDR2 YYEKEE (reference sequence). The CDR3 coding sequence is TGTGCCAGCAGCTTGAATTCCGGAAACACCATATATTTT. This encodes CASSLNSGNTIYF.

The chain combines TRBV7-2 with TRBJ2-2; D is perhaps TRBD1 or TRBD2 (6 bases each). V lost 5 bases and J lost 4, with 17 bases in between. The CDR3 spans 16 residues. The V gene's germline CDR1 is SGHTA and CDR2 FQGNSA. The CDR3 DNA reads TGTGCCAGCAGCCCATACGGGGGCGGAGGCACCGGGGAGCTGTTTTTT. Its protein product is CASSPYGGGGTGELFF. Complete variable domain (other parts from reference TRBV7-2 and TRBJ2-2): GAGVSQSPSNKVTEKGKDVELRCDPISGHTALYWYRQSLGQGLEFLIYFQGNSAPDKSGLPSDRFSAERTGGSVSTLTIQRTQQEDSAVYLCASSPYGGGGTGELFFGEGSRLTVL.

The rearrangement joins TRBV5-1 to TRBJ1-1; TRBD1 might be the D (5 bases). The CDR3 covers 15 residues. The germline V gene encodes CDR1 SGHRS and CDR2 YFSETQ. The V end was cut by 4 bases, the J end by 7 bases, with 20 bases between. The CDR3 DNA sequence: TGCGCCAGCAGCCCCGATGGACGGCGAAGGGGTGAAGCTTTCTTT. It codes for CASSPDGRRRGEAFF. Full variable domain (outside the CDR3, taken from reference TRBV5-1 and TRBJ1-1): KAGVTQTPRYLIKTRGQQVTLSCSPISGHRSVSWYQQTPGQGLQFLFEYFSETQRNKGNFPGRFSGRQFSNSRSEMNVSTLELGDSALYLCASSPDGRRRGEAFFGQGTRLTVV.

The rearrangement joins TRBV2 to TRBJ2-7; TRBD1 agrees at 8 bases. The germline V gene encodes CDR1 SNHLY and CDR2 FYNNEI. The length of the CDR3 is 14 residues. Germline trimming cut 3 bases from V and 3 bases from J; bases unmatched to any gene: 4. In nucleotides, the CDR3 is TGTGCCAGCAGTGAGGGGACAGGCAACTACGAGCAGTACTTC. This gives the protein CASSEGTGNYEQYF.

This clonotype was detected once. The chain combines TRBV5-1 with TRBJ2-7; possibly TRBD1 or TRBD2 for D (5 bases each). CDR1 is SGHRS, CDR2 YFSETQ, per germline. V lost 1 base, J lost 0 bases, and 11 bases lay in between. The length of the CDR3 is 15 residues. Here the CDR3 reads CASSLLPGTSYEQYF. The CDR3 nucleotides read TGCGCCAGCAGCTTGTTACCCGGGACCTCCTACGAGCAGTACTTC.

V gene TRBV2 combines with J gene TRBJ2-4; perhaps TRBD1 as D (5 bases). The CDR3 contains 15 residues. CDR1 is SNHLY and CDR2 is FYNNEI in the germline V gene. The V end was cut by 7 bases, the J end by 1 base, with 14 bases between. CDR3 sequence (DNA): TGTGCCAGCACAGAGTCGCCAGGGGCCAAAAACATTCAGTACTTC. It codes for CASTESPGAKNIQYF. Complete variable domain (other parts from reference TRBV2 and TRBJ2-4): EPEVTQTPSHQVTQMGQEVILRCVPISNHLYFYWYRQILGQKVEFLVSFYNNEISEKSEIFDDQFSVERPDGSNFTLKIRSTKLEDSAMYFCASTESPGAKNIQYFGAGTRLSVL.

The table lists this clonotype with many counts. The chain carries TRBV29-1 and TRBJ1-2; possible D gene TRBD1, 6 bases. Germline V gene sequence: CDR1 SQVTM, CDR2 ANQGSEA. This CDR3 has 12 amino acids. V was clipped by 6 bases and J by 8 bases, with 16 bases between them. The CDR3 spells CSVNQGNEGYTF. The CDR3 bases are TGCAGCGTCAACCAGGGGAATGAGGGCTACACCTTC.

The chain has TRBV28 and TRBJ1-1, with D maybe TRBD1 (5 bases). The CDR3 has 12 amino acids. V was cut by 4 bases and J by 5 bases, with 8 bases left in between. CDR1 and CDR2 (germline): MDHEN, SYDVKM. The CDR3 loop reads CASSYGATEAFF. The DNA for the CDR3 is TGTGCCAGCAGTTACGGGGCGACTGAAGCTTTCTTT.

In its sample, this clonotype was seen once. The chain uses TRBV12-3 or TRBV12-4 and TRBJ2-5; possibly TRBD1 for D (5 bases). Deletions cut 5 bases from V and 4 bases from J, with 8 bases between. CDR3 length: 12 amino acids. CDR3 residues: CASSPGLETQYF. The CDR3 DNA follows: TGTGCCAGCAGTCCAGGGTTAGAGACCCAGTACTTC.

The chain couples TRBV20-1 to TRBJ1-1; the D is unclear. V was shortened by 3 bases and J by 1 base, with 12 bases between the two germline ends. Germline loops: CDR1 DFQATT, CDR2 SNEGSKA (reference sequence). CDR3 length: 14 residues. The CDR3 nucleotides are TGCAGTGCTAGTCGAGGTCAGCCGAACACTGAAGCTTTCTTT. Translating gives CSASRGQPNTEAFF.

The chain couples TRBV7-9 to TRBJ1-1, with TRBD1 matching 7 bases. CDR1 and CDR2 (germline): SEHNR, FQNEAQ (reference sequence). The J segment lost 5 bases and the V segment lost 8 bases, leaving 11 bases of the junction unmatched. This CDR3 region has 14 residues. The CDR3 here is CASGAGGLETEAFF. The CDR3 nucleotides read TGTGCCAGCGGGGCAGGGGGACTTGAGACTGAAGCTTTCTTT. The full variable domain, rest sourced from reference TRBV7-9 and TRBJ1-1, is DTGVSQNPRHKITKRGQNVTFRCDPISEHNRLYWYRQTLGQGPEFLTYFQNEAQLEKSRLLSDRFSAERPKGSFSTLEIQRTEQGDSAMYLCASGAGGLETEAFFGQGTRLTVV.

The chain combines TRBV7-6 with TRBJ2-2, with 8 bases aligning to TRBD2. J lost 7 bases, V lost 0 bases, and 7 bases had no gene match. The CDR3 is 16 amino acids. CDR1 is SGHVS, CDR2 FNYEAQ, per germline. The CDR3 bases are TGTGCCAGCAGCTTAGCGTCGGGACTAGGTGGCGGGGAGCTGTTTTTT. Translated, it gives CASSLASGLGGGELFF.